The TCR beta chain under discussion was sequenced for a study of tumor-infiltrating lymphocytes in primary liver carcinoma. Germline CDR1 and CDR2: SGHAT and FQNNGV. With 6 bases clipped from V and 5 bases from J, the junction kept 12 bases outside the gene matches. CDR3 length equals 15 residues. Germline DNA was also extracted, and blood RNA was taken from unsorted whole blood. Total RNA amounting to roughly 480 ng was the source from which TCR beta cDNA was made with a constant-region primer. A slightly modified ARM-PCR protocol with three nested multiplex PCR rounds produced these TCR beta libraries. TRBV1-TRBV30 forward primers paired with a C-beta reverse primer drove the first two PCR rounds, about 9 cycles each. TCRdb passed the multiplex PCR reads through MiXCR, listing each CDR3 protein once. Of about 180,000 distinct CDR3 sequences in the sample, 60% were seen once. This clonotype was counted ten times or more.

Material for sequencing was peripheral blood. The receptor's source is a middle-aged man with primary liver carcinoma and hepatitis B virus infection. J is TRBJ2-7 and V is TRBV11-2; 8 nucleotides align to TRBD2. In DNA, the CDR3 is TGTGCCAGCAGGGATACTAGCGGAGCAAGCGACGAGCAGTACTTC. Residues: CASRDTSGASDEQYF.